The entry below describes one TCR beta chain. Per the original methods: It was from reference gene primer amplification that nucleated cell counts were estimated. Libraries were prepared by immunoSEQ multiplex PCR; TCRdb keeps only in-frame clonotypes and omits some of them. V and J calls and clone size are those listed in that table; D and trimming were worked out from the DNA. This table has 200,000 to 250,000 clones, 88% appearing once. This sample is drawn from a study of blood T cell repertoires in COVID-19. Study summary: Researchers got acute and convalescent COVID-19 samples from the United States, Italy and Spain. Sample material is recorded as cDNA or gDNA derived from T cells, B-cell-depleted T cells, or PBMCs.

V was cut by 0 bases and J by 2 bases, with 9 bases left in between. CDR1 is SGDLS and CDR2 is YYNGEE in the germline V gene. CDR3 length equals 16 residues. The clonotype was recovered from a woman aged 25 to 39 who had recovered from COVID-19. This chain connects TRBV9 to TRBJ2-6; perhaps TRBD1 as D (5 bases). Input material: PBMCs or T cells enriched from blood (not recorded which). CDR3 amino acids: CASSVDGAPGANVLTF. CDR3 DNA sequence: TGTGCCAGCAGCGTAGATGGGGCGCCTGGGGCCAACGTCCTGACTTTC.